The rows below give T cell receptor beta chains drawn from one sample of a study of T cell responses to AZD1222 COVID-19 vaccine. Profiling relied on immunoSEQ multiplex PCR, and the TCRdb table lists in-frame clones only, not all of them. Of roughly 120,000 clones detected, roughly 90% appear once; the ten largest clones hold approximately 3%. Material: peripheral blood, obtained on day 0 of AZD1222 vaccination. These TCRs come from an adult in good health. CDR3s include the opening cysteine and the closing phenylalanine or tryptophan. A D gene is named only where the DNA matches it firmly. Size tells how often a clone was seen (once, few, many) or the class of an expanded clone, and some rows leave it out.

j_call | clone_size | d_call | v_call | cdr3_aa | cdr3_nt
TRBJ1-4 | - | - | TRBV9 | CASSPGSNEKLFF | TGTGCCAGCAGCCCCGGGTCTAATGAAAAACTGTTTTTT
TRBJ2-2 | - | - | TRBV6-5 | CASSNTNTGELFF | TGTGCCAGCAGTAACACGAACACCGGGGAGCTGTTTTTT
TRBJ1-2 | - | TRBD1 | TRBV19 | CASRFDRDSYGYTF | TGTGCCAGTAGGTTCGACCGGGACAGCTATGGCTACACCTTC
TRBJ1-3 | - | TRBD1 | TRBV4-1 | CASSSGQGGSGNTIYF | TGCGCCAGCAGCTCCGGACAGGGCGGATCTGGAAACACCATATATTTT
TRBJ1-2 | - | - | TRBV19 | CASSIRGSLYGYTF | TGTGCCAGTAGTATACGGGGGAGCCTTTATGGCTACACCTTC
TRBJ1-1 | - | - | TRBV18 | CASSLWTNTEAFF | TGTGCCAGCTCACTCTGGACGAACACTGAAGCTTTCTTT
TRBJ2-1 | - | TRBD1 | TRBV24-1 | CATSQGANNEQFF | TGTGCCACCAGTCAGGGGGCGAACAATGAGCAGTTCTTC
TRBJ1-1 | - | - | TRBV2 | CASSDLSRRRNTEAFF | TGTGCCAGCAGTGATCTTTCCAGACGGCGGAACACTGAAGCTTTCTTT
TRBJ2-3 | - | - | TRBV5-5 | CASSFRGPVTDTQYF | TGTGCCAGCAGCTTTAGAGGGCCCGTCACAGATACGCAGTATTTT
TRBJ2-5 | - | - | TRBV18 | CASSAKLPTQYF | TGTGCCAGCTCGGCGAAGTTGCCGACCCAGTACTTC
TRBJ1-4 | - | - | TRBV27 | CASSLYGTLSEKLFF | TGTGCCAGCAGTTTATATGGGACTCTGAGTGAAAAACTGTTTTTT
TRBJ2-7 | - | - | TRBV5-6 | CASSLVAFPYEQYF | TGTGCCAGCAGCTTGGTAGCATTCCCCTACGAGCAGTACTTC
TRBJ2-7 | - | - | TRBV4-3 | CASSQSRGEAYEQYF | TGCGCCAGCAGCCAAAGCAGGGGAGAGGCCTACGAGCAGTACTTC
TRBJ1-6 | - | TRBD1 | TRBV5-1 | CASKRTGGDSPLHF | TGCGCCAGCAAAAGAACAGGGGGTGATTCACCCCTCCACTTT
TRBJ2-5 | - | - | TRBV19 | CASSIVLGVWETQYF | TGTGCCAGTAGTATTGTCCTCGGGGTATGGGAGACCCAGTACTTC
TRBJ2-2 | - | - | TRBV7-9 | CASSFGGRPTGELFF | TGTGCCAGCAGCTTTGGGGGGAGGCCCACCGGGGAGCTGTTTTTT
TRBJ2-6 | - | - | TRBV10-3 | CAISEIKGTGANVLTF | TGTGCCATCAGTGAGATCAAAGGGACTGGGGCCAACGTCCTGACTTTC
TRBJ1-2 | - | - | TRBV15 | CATSRVRTGMGYGYTF | TGTGCCACCAGCAGAGTCCGAACAGGGATGGGGTATGGCTACACCTTC
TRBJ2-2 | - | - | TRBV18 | CASPRANTGELFF | TGTGCCAGCCCCCGGGCGAACACCGGGGAGCTGTTTTTT
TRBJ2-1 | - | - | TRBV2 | CASGQLLGDQFF | TGTGCCAGCGGACAACTCCTGGGGGATCAGTTCTTC
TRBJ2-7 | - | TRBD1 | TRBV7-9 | CASREAGQGAVYEQYF | TGTGCCAGCAGGGAAGCGGGACAGGGGGCGGTTTACGAGCAGTACTTC
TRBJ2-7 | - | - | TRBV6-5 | CASSYKRDAYEQYF | TGTGCCAGCAGTTACAAGCGCGACGCCTACGAGCAGTACTTC
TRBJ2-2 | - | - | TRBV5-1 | CASSSQGNTGELFF | TGCGCCAGCAGCTCACAGGGAAACACCGGGGAGCTGTTTTTT
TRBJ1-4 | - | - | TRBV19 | CASSIDWGSEKLFF | TGTGCCAGTAGTATAGATTGGGGGAGTGAAAAACTGTTTTTT
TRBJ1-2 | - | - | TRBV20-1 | CSARFELGYTF | TGCAGTGCTAGGTTTGAGCTTGGCTACACCTTC
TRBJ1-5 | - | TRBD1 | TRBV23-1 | CASSQEPGQGIDQPQHF | TGCGCCAGCAGTCAGGAACCGGGACAGGGGATTGATCAGCCCCAGCATTTT
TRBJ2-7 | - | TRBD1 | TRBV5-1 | CASSFDRVSYEQYF | TGCGCCAGCAGCTTTGACAGGGTCTCCTACGAGCAGTACTTC
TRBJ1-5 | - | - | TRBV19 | CASSQTENQPQHF | TGTGCCAGTAGCCAGACAGAGAATCAGCCCCAGCATTTT
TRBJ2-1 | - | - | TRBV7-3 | CASSLNHGGTYNEQFF | TGTGCCAGCAGCTTAAATCATGGTGGGACCTACAATGAGCAGTTCTTC
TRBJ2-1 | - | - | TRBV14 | CASSQGGNEQFF | TGTGCCAGCAGCCAAGGAGGCAATGAGCAGTTCTTC
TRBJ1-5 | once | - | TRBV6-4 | CASIPGRGQPQHF | TGTGCCAGCATCCCGGGGCGGGGTCAGCCCCAGCATTTT
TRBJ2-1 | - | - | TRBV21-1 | CASRWASGRNEQFF | TGTGCCAGCAGATGGGCTAGCGGGAGGAATGAGCAGTTCTTC
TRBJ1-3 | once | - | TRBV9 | CASSYPTGAGGNTIYF | TGTGCCAGCTCATACCCTACAGGAGCGGGTGGAAACACCATATATTTT
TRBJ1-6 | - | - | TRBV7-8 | CASSLSGRSSYNSPLHF | TGTGCCAGCAGCTTGTCCGGCAGGAGCTCCTATAATTCACCCCTCCACTTT
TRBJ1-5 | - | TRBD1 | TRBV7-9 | CASSLSGQGQPQHF | TGTGCCAGCAGCTTATCCGGACAGGGACAGCCCCAGCATTTT
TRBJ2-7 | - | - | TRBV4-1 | CASSPTPSYEQYF | TGCGCCAGCAGCCCCACCCCCTCCTACGAGCAGTACTTC
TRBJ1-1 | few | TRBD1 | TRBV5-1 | CASSGPGQTNTEAFF | TGCGCCAGCAGCGGGCCGGGACAGACGAACACTGAAGCTTTCTTT
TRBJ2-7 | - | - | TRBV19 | CASSIKGFLGDEQYF | TGTGCCAGTAGTATCAAGGGGTTCTTGGGAGACGAGCAGTACTTC
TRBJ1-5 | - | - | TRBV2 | CASSDRDYYSNQPQHF | TGTGCCAGCAGTGACAGGGATTATTATAGCAATCAGCCCCAGCATTTT
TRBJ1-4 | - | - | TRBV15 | CATSRSVSTNEKLFF | TGTGCCACCAGCAGATCTGTCTCTACTAATGAAAAACTGTTTTTT
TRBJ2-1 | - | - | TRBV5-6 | CASSLGTDQFF | TGTGCCAGCAGCTTGGGGACTGACCAGTTCTTC
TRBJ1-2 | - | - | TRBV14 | CASSQEVGVMGYTF | TGTGCCAGCAGCCAAGAAGTGGGGGTGATGGGCTACACCTTC
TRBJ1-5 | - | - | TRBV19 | CASSIDWGQPQHF | TGTGCCAGTAGTATAGATTGGGGGCAGCCCCAGCATTTT
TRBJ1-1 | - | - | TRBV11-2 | CASSLGYRDVTEAFF | TGTGCCAGCAGCTTAGGCTACAGGGACGTCACTGAAGCTTTCTTT
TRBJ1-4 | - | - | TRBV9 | CASSADLNGEKLFF | TGTGCCAGCAGCGCGGACCTAAATGGTGAAAAACTGTTTTTT
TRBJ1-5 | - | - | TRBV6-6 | CASSQRGNQPQHF | TGTGCCAGCAGCCAAAGGGGCAATCAGCCCCAGCATTTT
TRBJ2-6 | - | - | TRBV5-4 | CASSLRSPWDNVLTF | TGTGCCAGCAGCTTGAGGTCCCCTTGGGACAACGTCCTGACTTTC
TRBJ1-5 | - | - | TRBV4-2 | CASSPRGERSGNQPQHF | TGTGCCAGCAGCCCACGAGGGGAGCGGAGCGGGAATCAGCCCCAGCATTTT
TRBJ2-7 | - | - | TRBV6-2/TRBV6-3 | CASSWGLEGFTSYEQYF | TGTGCCAGCAGTTGGGGGCTAGAGGGGTTCACGTCCTACGAGCAGTACTTC
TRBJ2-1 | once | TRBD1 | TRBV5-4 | CASSLQGANEQFF | TGTGCCAGCAGCTTACAGGGGGCCAATGAGCAGTTCTTC
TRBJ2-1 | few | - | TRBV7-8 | CASKRLINNEQFF | TGTGCCAGCAAACGCTTGATTAACAATGAGCAGTTCTTC
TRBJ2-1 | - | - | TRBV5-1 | CASSFEGPSYNEQFF | TGCGCCAGCAGCTTTGAGGGCCCCTCCTACAATGAGCAGTTCTTC
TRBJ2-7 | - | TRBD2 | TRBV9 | CASSAPGTSGKHEQYF | TGTGCCAGCAGCGCCCCCGGGACTAGCGGGAAACACGAGCAGTACTTC